This TCR beta chain was found in a study of blood T cell repertoires in COVID-19. Study information: Acute and convalescent COVID-19 samples came from the United States, Italy and Spain. In each case, the material was cDNA or gDNA derived from T cells, B-cell-depleted T cells, or PBMCs.

Germline CDR1 LGHNA, CDR2 YSLEER. V was shortened by 0 bases and J by 1 base, with 9 bases between the two germline ends. This CDR3 has 15 amino acids. In the authors' workflow: The assay estimated nucleated cells by amplifying reference gene primers. Sequencing used immunoSEQ multiplex PCR; TCRdb keeps in-frame clones, though not all of them. The V and J calls and clone size are taken from that table; D and trimming were inferred from the DNA. The table includes around 98,000 clones, less than 85% detected once. Sequenced sample: peripheral blood. This receptor was obtained from a man between 70 and 80 years old with active or convalescent COVID-19. V gene TRBV4-3 combines with J gene TRBJ1-2; D remains unclear. Here the CDR3 reads CASSQEGFFNYGYTF. DNA for the CDR3: TGCGCCAGCAGCCAAGAGGGCTTTTTTAACTATGGCTACACCTTC.